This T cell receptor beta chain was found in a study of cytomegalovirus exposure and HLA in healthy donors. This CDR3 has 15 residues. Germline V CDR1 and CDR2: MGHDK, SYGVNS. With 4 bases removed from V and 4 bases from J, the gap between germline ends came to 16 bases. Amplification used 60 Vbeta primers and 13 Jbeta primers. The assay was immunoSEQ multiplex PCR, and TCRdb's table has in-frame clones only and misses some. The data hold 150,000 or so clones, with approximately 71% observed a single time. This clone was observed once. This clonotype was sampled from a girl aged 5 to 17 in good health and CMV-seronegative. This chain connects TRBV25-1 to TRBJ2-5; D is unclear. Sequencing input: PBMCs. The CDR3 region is CASSGQTFTPETQYF. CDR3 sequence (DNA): TGTGCCAGCAGTGGGCAGACATTCACCCCAGAGACCCAGTACTTC.